What follows are 16 T cell receptor beta chains derived from one specimen sequenced in a study of T cells in Graves' hyperthyroidism and ophthalmopathy. Amplified TCR beta CDR3 regions came from RNA transcripts. The HTBI primer set served for first-round RT-PCR of the TCR CDR3. MiXCR, applied by TCRdb to the multiplex PCR reads, yields one record per CDR3 protein. Among fewer than 450,000 distinct CDR3 sequences listed, 17% were seen once. Sequencing was performed on blood. The receptors originated from a woman younger than 45 with Graves' hyperthyroidism that later progressed to Graves' ophthalmopathy.

The CDR3 region is CASSARGHTGELFF. The CDR3 nucleotides read TGTGCCAGCAGCGCCCGGGGGCACACCGGGGAGCTGTTTTTT. V usage is TRBV9 and J usage is TRBJ2-2; D possibly matches TRBD1 or TRBD2 (6 bases each). The CDR3 is 14 residues long. V lost 3 bases, J lost 3 bases, and 9 bases lay in between. Per germline, CDR1 SGDLS and CDR2 YYNGEE.

This clonotype occurred many times. The chain is built from TRBV2 and TRBJ1-2; D is possibly TRBD1 (6 bases). This CDR3 has 12 amino acids. Per the germline V gene, CDR1 is SNHLY and CDR2 is FYNNEI. Trimming left V 6 bases short and J 5 bases short, with 10 bases between. The CDR3 sequence: CASRSQGYGYTF. The CDR3 region has the DNA TGTGCCAGCAGATCGCAGGGGTATGGCTACACCTTC.

In this sample, this clonotype turned up many times. This chain connects TRBV11-2 to TRBJ1-4; possible D gene TRBD1, 5 bases. The CDR3 extends over 15 amino acids. V was shortened by 5 bases and J by 8 bases, with 18 bases between the two germline ends. Germline lookup yields CDR1 SGHAT and CDR2 FQNNGV. CDR3 sequence (DNA): TGTGCCAGCAGCCGATGGCAGGGATCAGGCGAAAAACTGTTTTTT. As protein: CASSRWQGSGEKLFF.

With respect to this clonotype: This may be a read error, as it is one base from a much larger clone. V usage is TRBV29-1 and J usage is TRBJ1-2; weak D call: TRBD1 (5 bases). Per the germline V gene, CDR1 is SQVTM and CDR2 is ANQGSEA. There are 13 residues in the CDR3. CDR3 residues: CSVGAGRSDGHTF. The CDR3 DNA reads TGCAGCGTTGGAGCAGGGAGGTCCGATGGCCACACCTTC.

There are a few counts of this clonotype. The genes are TRBV30 and TRBJ2-2; 8 nucleotides match TRBD1. V lost 0 bases and J lost 4; bases outside the gene matches: 7. The V gene's germline CDR1 is GTSNPN and CDR2 SVGIG (reference sequence). The length of the CDR3 is 16 residues. This CDR3 reads CAWSVIQGVVTGELFF. The CDR3 nucleotides read TGTGCCTGGAGTGTAATACAGGGGGTTGTCACCGGGGAGCTGTTTTTT. The whole variable domain, filled in from reference TRBV30 and TRBJ2-2, reads SQTIHQWPATLVQPVGSPLSLECTVEGTSNPNLYWYRQAAGRGLQLLFYSVGIGQISSEVPQNLSASRPQDRQFILSSKKLLLSDSGFYLCAWSVIQGVVTGELFFGEGSRLTVL.

This clonotype was counted ten times or more. This sequence joins TRBV15 and TRBJ2-7; 7 bases align to TRBD2. Losses at the gene ends were 1 base for V and 3 bases for J; bases not matched to a gene: 12. Looked up from germline, CDR1 is LNHNV and CDR2 is YYDKDF (reference sequence). The CDR3 is 17 amino acids. The CDR3 nucleotides read TGTGCCACCAGCAGAGTAAGAGGGAGGGCGACACTCTACGAGCAGTACTTC. Residues: CATSRVRGRATLYEQYF.

This clonotype was observed at least ten times. The chain combines TRBV10-2 with TRBJ2-1, with D possibly matching TRBD2 (5 bases). This CDR3 has 15 residues. CDR1 is WSHSY and CDR2 is SAAADI in the germline V gene. V lost 7 bases to trimming and J lost 0 bases, with 13 bases between them. CDR3 in DNA: TGCGCCAGCACGGCATGGGAGAGCTCCTACAATGAGCAGTTCTTC. This gives the protein CASTAWESSYNEQFF.

This clonotype occurred many times. V gene TRBV5-6 combines with J gene TRBJ1-1; TRBD1 is a possible D gene (5 bases). The CDR3 consists of 14 residues. Trimming stripped 1 base from V and 4 bases from J, with 11 bases between. Germline assignment: CDR1 SGHDT and CDR2 YYEEEE. The CDR3 sequence is CASSLSQGSTEAFF. In DNA, the CDR3 is TGTGCCAGCAGCTTGTCGCAGGGAAGCACTGAAGCTTTCTTT.

This clonotype has ten or more counts. The chain is built from TRBV5-6 and TRBJ2-3; D is ambiguous. This CDR3 contains 13 residues. Germline assignment: CDR1 SGHDT and CDR2 YYEEEE. Between the trimmed V and J ends, which lost 5 bases and 1 base, there was a span of 8 bases. This CDR3 reads CASSGVRTDTQYF. Here the CDR3 DNA reads TGTGCCAGCAGTGGCGTTCGCACAGATACGCAGTATTTT. Using reference TRBV5-6 and TRBJ2-3 for the parts outside the CDR3, the full variable domain is DAGVTQSPTHLIKTRGQQVTLRCSPKSGHDTVSWYQQALGQGPQFIFQYYEEEERQRGNFPDRFSGHQFPNYSSELNVNALLLGDSALYLCASSGVRTDTQYFGPGTRLTVL.

V usage is TRBV3-1 and J usage is TRBJ2-3, with 10 positions matching TRBD1. The germline V gene encodes CDR1 LGHDT and CDR2 YNNKEL (reference sequence). The CDR3 covers 18 residues. The V and J ends lost 4 bases and 2 bases, in that order; junction bases with no gene match: 12. Written as DNA, the CDR3 is TGTGCCAGCAGCCCCTCGCCGGGACAGGGGATCGCCACAGATACGCAGTATTTT. Translating gives CASSPSPGQGIATDTQYF.

The chain uses TRBV19 and TRBJ2-2, with D tentatively TRBD2 (6 bases). The germline gives CDR1 LNHDA, CDR2 SQIVND (reference sequence). The V gene lost 5 bases and the J gene lost 5 bases, with 21 bases spanning the gap. CDR3 length equals 17 residues. CDR3 DNA sequence: TGTGCCAGTAGTTCTTCCCCGACTAGTTCGCGGACCGGGGAGCTGTTTTTT. Translated: CASSSSPTSSRTGELFF. Filled out from reference TRBV19 and TRBJ2-2, the complete variable domain reads DGGITQSPKYLFRKEGQNVTLSCEQNLNHDAMYWYRQDPGQGLRLIYYSQIVNDFQKGDIAEGYSVSREKKESFPLTVTSAQKNPTAFYLCASSSSPTSSRTGELFFGEGSRLTVL.

This clonotype was recorded many times. The V and J genes are TRBV12-5 and TRBJ1-1; D uncertain. V lost 0 bases and J 7 bases, leaving 12 bases between the germline ends. The CDR3 is 14 residues long. CDR1 and CDR2 from the germline V gene are LGHNT and FRNRAP. CDR3 nucleotide sequence: TGTGCTAGTGGTTTGGTGACCCCGGGGAATGAAGCTTTCTTT. It yields the protein CASGLVTPGNEAFF.

This clonotype was seen repeatedly, ten times or more. The rearrangement links TRBV28 to TRBJ1-6; D gene ambiguous. From germline, CDR1 is MDHEN and CDR2 SYDVKM. The V end lost 6 bases, the J end lost 8 bases, and 20 bases lay between the germline ends. The CDR3 runs to 16 residues. CDR3 loop: CASSSPGEGTYSPLHF. The CDR3 nucleotides are TGTGCCAGCAGCTCCCCGGGTGAGGGAACTTATTCACCCCTCCACTTT.

V is TRBV11-2 and J is TRBJ1-1, with 7 bases fitting TRBD1. V was clipped by 6 bases and J by 3 bases; unmatched bases: 10. From germline, CDR1 is SGHAT and CDR2 FQNNGV. There are 15 residues in the CDR3. The CDR3, as DNA: TGTGCCAGCAGTCCCTCCAGGGGGTCGGACACTGAAGCTTTCTTT. Translation gives CASSPSRGSDTEAFF. Supplemented by reference TRBV11-2 and TRBJ1-1, the full variable domain reads EAGVAQSPRYKIIEKRQSVAFWCNPISGHATLYWYQQILGQGPKLLIQFQNNGVVDDSQLPKDRFSAERLKGVDSTLKIQPAKLEDSAVYLCASSPSRGSDTEAFFGQGTRLTVV.

This clonotype has a count of ten or more. This chain joins TRBV2 and TRBJ2-5, with TRBD1 identical over 9 bases. The CDR3 extends over 15 amino acids. Germline CDR1 reads SNHLY; CDR2 reads FYNNEI. V shed 6 bases and J 5 bases; nucleotides not matched to a gene: 10. The CDR3 sequence: CASSPGDRAVETQYF. CDR3 nucleotides: TGTGCCAGCAGCCCTGGGGACAGGGCCGTGGAGACCCAGTACTTC.

The CDR3 here is CASSPLLGGEETQYF. The CDR3 DNA sequence: TGCGCCAGCAGCCCACTCCTCGGGGGGGAGGAGACCCAGTACTTC. V is TRBV4-1 and J is TRBJ2-5, with TRBD2 matching 8 bases. The germline V gene encodes CDR1 MGHRA and CDR2 YSYEKL. Trimming cost V 4 bases and J 5 bases; bases outside gene matches: 9. This CDR3 is built from 15 residues.